These T cell receptor beta chains were read from a single sample in a study of blood T cell repertoires in COVID-19. TCRdb's copy holds only in-frame clones and misses some; the assay was immunoSEQ multiplex PCR. Of roughly 250,000 clones in the sample, more than 65% were seen once. The sequenced material came from peripheral blood. The source of these receptors is a man aged 45 to 65 with active or convalescent COVID-19. The CDR3 runs from the conserved cysteine through the conserved F or W. The D gene is left open where the match is weak. Clone size is stated in some rows and not others, as once, few, many or a class when expanded.

NA NA TRBJ2-1 13 TRBV25-1 TGTGCCAGCAGGGCAGGGACCTACAATGAGCAGTTCTTC CASRAGTYNEQFF
NA once TRBJ2-7 13 TRBV11-3 TGTGCCAGCAGCTTAGGGGGGCAGGACGAGCAGTACTTC CASSLGGQDEQYF
NA once TRBJ1-1 14 TRBV5-1 TGCGCCAGCAGCTTACCGACAGGAGGCACTGAAGCTTTCTTT CASSLPTGGTEAFF
TRBD2 NA TRBJ2-1 15 TRBV7-2 TGTGCCAGCAGCCCCCGGGCGGGGGGCCGGAATGAGCAGTTCTTC CASSPRAGGRNEQFF
TRBD1 NA TRBJ1-1 13 TRBV6-5 TGTGCCAGCAGCCAGGGGGTTACCACTGAAGCTTTCTTT CASSQGVTTEAFF
NA NA TRBJ1-6 15 TRBV30 TGTGCCTGGAGTGTACTGGAGGGAGGAGATTCACCCCTCCACTTT CAWSVLEGGDSPLHF
NA NA TRBJ2-3 16 TRBV18 TGTGCCAGCTCATCACGTGGGGGGGGCTCCACAGATACGCAGTATTTT CASSSRGGGSTDTQYF
TRBD2 NA TRBJ2-3 15 TRBV11-1 TGTGCCAGCAGCCCCGCTGGGCGGGGGGTGTATACGCAGTATTTT CASSPAGRGVYTQYF
TRBD1 few TRBJ1-3 16 TRBV6-5 TGTGCCAGCAGTTACTCCGGGACAGGGACTGGAAACACCATATATTTT CASSYSGTGTGNTIYF
NA NA TRBJ2-5 14 TRBV9 TGTGCCAGCAGCGTAGACGGACTCCAAGAGACCCAGTACTTC CASSVDGLQETQYF
NA NA TRBJ1-2 15 TRBV30 TGTGCCTGGAGTGTACCGGGAGGATTTAACTATGGCTACACCTTC CAWSVPGGFNYGYTF
NA NA TRBJ1-5 15 TRBV7-2 TGTGCCAGCAGCTTAGCGGAACAGTTTTATCAGCCCCAGCATTTT CASSLAEQFYQPQHF
TRBD1 NA TRBJ2-7 14 TRBV5-1 TGCGCCAGCAGATATTTGACAGGGAGCTACGAGCAGTACTTC CASRYLTGSYEQYF
TRBD2 NA TRBJ2-5 15 TRBV13 TGTGCCAGCAGCTTACTAGCGGGGGGGCTTGGGACCCAGTACTTC CASSLLAGGLGTQYF
NA NA TRBJ1-5 17 TRBV6-1 TGTGCCAGCAGTGAAGCTCCGGGGGGTTATAGCAATCAGCCCCAGCATTTT CASSEAPGGYSNQPQHF
NA NA TRBJ2-7 15 TRBV6-5 TGTGCCAGCAGTTACGGTCCGGGTAGGTCCTACGAGCAGTACTTC CASSYGPGRSYEQYF
TRBD1 NA TRBJ2-1 19 TRBV4-3 TGCGCCAGCAGCCAAGAGGTACCGGGACAGGGGGGGGCCTACAATGAGCAGTTCTTC CASSQEVPGQGGAYNEQFF
NA NA TRBJ1-1 11 TRBV28 TGTGCCAGCTCCGAGCGCACTGAAGCTTTCTTT CASSERTEAFF
NA NA TRBJ1-2 15 TRBV5-1 TGCGCCAGCAGCTTGGGATCGGGCAGGGAAAAAGGCTACACCTTC CASSLGSGREKGYTF
TRBD1 NA TRBJ1-3 14 TRBV29-1 TGCAGCGTTTGGGACAGGGCCTCTGGAAACACCATATATTTT CSVWDRASGNTIYF
TRBD1 NA TRBJ1-5 15 TRBV19 TGTGCCAGTAGTCCGCAGCAGACAGGGAGTCAGCCCCAGCATTTT CASSPQQTGSQPQHF
TRBD1 NA TRBJ2-7 13 TRBV5-6 TGTGCCAGCACGGGACAGAGCTCCTACGAGCAGTACTTC CASTGQSSYEQYF
NA few TRBJ2-7 14 TRBV19 TGTGCCAGTAGCTCGACAGCCTACTCCTACGAGCAGTACTTC CASSSTAYSYEQYF
TRBD2 NA TRBJ2-1 11 TRBV6-5 TGTGCCAGCAGCCTAGGACTAGCGAAGTTCTTC CASSLGLAKFF
NA NA TRBJ1-1 14 TRBV6-1 TGTGCCAGCAGTGATTGGCAGGGCCCCCCTGAAGCTTTCTTT CASSDWQGPPEAFF